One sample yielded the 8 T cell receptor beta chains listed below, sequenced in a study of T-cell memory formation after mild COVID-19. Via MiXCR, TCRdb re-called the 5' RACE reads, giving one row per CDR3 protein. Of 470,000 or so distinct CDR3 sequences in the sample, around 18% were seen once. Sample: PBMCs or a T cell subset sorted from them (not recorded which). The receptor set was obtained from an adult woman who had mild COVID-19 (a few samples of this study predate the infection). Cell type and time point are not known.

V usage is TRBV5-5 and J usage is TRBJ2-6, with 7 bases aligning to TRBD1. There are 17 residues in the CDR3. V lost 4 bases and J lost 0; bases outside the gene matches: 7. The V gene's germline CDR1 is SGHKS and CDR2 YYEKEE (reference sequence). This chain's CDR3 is CASSRYGTASGANVLTF. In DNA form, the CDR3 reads TGTGCCAGCAGCAGATACGGGACAGCCTCTGGGGCCAACGTCCTGACTTTC.

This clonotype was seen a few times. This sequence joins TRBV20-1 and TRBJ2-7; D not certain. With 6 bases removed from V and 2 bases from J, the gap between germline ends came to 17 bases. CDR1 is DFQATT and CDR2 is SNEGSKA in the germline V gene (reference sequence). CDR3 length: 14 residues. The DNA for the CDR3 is TGCAGTGCCGTTAGCCGGAGAAAGGCCTACGAGCAGTACTTC. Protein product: CSAVSRRKAYEQYF.

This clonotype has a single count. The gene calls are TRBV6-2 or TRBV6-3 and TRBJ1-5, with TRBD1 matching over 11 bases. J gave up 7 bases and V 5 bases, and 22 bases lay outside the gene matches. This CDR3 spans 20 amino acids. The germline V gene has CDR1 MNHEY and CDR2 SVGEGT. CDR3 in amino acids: CASSGKPRDRGNFRIQPQHF. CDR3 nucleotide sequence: TGTGCCAGCAGTGGGAAACCCCGGGACAGGGGGAACTTCAGGATCCAGCCCCAGCATTTT.

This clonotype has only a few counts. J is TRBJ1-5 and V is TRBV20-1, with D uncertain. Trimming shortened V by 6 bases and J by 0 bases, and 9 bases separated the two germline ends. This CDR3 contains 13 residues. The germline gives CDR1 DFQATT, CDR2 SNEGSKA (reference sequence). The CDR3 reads CSARTYSNQPQHF. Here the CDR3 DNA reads TGCAGTGCCCGCACATATAGCAATCAGCCCCAGCATTTT.

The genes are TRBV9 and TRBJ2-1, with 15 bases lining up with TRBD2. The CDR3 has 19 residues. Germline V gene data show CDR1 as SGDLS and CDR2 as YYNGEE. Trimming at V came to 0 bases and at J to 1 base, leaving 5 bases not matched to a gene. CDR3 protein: CASSVEGLAGGRSYNEQFF. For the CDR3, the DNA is TGTGCCAGCAGCGTAGAGGGACTAGCGGGGGGTAGGTCCTACAATGAGCAGTTCTTC.

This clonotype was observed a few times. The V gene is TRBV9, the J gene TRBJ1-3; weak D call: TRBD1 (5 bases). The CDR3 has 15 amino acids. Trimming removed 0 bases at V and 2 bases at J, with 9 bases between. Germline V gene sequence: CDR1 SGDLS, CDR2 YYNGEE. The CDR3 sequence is CASSVGEGAGNTIYF. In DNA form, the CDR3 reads TGTGCCAGCAGCGTAGGGGAAGGGGCTGGAAACACCATATATTTT.

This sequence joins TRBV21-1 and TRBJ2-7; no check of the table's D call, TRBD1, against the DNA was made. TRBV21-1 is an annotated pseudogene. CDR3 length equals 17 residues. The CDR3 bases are TGTGCCAGCAGCAAACACGGGGACAGGGGCCCCCTGTACGAGCAGTACTTC. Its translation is CASSKHGDRGPLYEQYF.

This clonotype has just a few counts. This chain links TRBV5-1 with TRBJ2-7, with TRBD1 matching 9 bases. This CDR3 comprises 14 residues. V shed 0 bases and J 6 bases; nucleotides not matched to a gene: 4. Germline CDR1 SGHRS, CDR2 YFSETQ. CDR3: CASSLGTGASEQYF. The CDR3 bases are TGCGCCAGCAGCTTGGGGACAGGGGCCTCCGAGCAGTACTTC. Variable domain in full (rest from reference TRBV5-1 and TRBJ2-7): KAGVTQTPRYLIKTRGQQVTLSCSPISGHRSVSWYQQTPGQGLQFLFEYFSETQRNKGNFPGRFSGRQFSNSRSEMNVSTLELGDSALYLCASSLGTGASEQYFGPGTRLTVT.